The next 20 T cell receptor beta chains were all read from a single sample in a study of T-cell memory formation after mild COVID-19. TCRdb processed the 5' RACE reads anew with MiXCR; each CDR3 protein has one entry. The data contain about 560,000 distinct CDR3 sequences, roughly 22% of them singletons. Sequences were obtained from PBMCs or a T cell subset sorted from them (not recorded which). Source of these receptors: an adult woman who had mild COVID-19 (a few samples of this study predate the infection). Cell type and time point are not known.

The chain employs TRBV5-1 and TRBJ1-4; TRBD1 aligns across 10 bases. Germline lookup yields CDR1 SGHRS and CDR2 YFSETQ. Trimming at V came to 6 bases and at J to 6 bases, leaving 11 bases not matched to a gene. This CDR3 region has 16 residues. The CDR3 region is CASTPGPGTGDEKLFF. The CDR3 DNA follows: TGCGCCAGCACCCCCGGGCCCGGGACAGGGGATGAAAAACTGTTTTTT.

The chain uses TRBV11-2 and TRBJ2-5, with D maybe TRBD2 (6 bases). The V and J ends lost 3 bases and 1 base respectively, with 15 bases between them. In germline, CDR1 is SGHAT, CDR2 FQNNGV. CDR3 size: 16 residues. CDR3 sequence reads: CASSFLGGGFQETQYF. The CDR3 DNA is TGTGCCAGCAGCTTTTTGGGGGGTGGATTCCAAGAGACCCAGTACTTC. Complete variable domain (other parts from reference TRBV11-2 and TRBJ2-5): EAGVAQSPRYKIIEKRQSVAFWCNPISGHATLYWYQQILGQGPKLLIQFQNNGVVDDSQLPKDRFSAERLKGVDSTLKIQPAKLEDSAVYLCASSFLGGGFQETQYFGPGTRLLVL.

The chain is built from TRBV4-2 and TRBJ1-1, with D maybe TRBD1 (5 bases). The germline V gene encodes CDR1 LGHNA and CDR2 YNFKEQ. The V gene lost 2 bases and the J gene lost 0 bases, with 10 bases spanning the gap. The CDR3 covers 15 residues. CDR3 loop: CASSQQGLMNTEAFF. The CDR3 bases are TGTGCCAGCAGCCAACAGGGCCTCATGAACACTGAAGCTTTCTTT.

The chain combines TRBV3-1 with TRBJ2-1; maybe TRBD1 (6 bases). CDR1 is LGHDT, CDR2 YNNKEL, per germline (reference sequence). Between the trimmed V and J ends, which lost 3 bases and 8 bases, there was a span of 17 bases. This CDR3 has 15 residues. CDR3 DNA sequence: TGTGCCAGCAGCCATGGACAGATTACGTACGATGAGCAGTTCTTC. Translating it yields CASSHGQITYDEQFF.

The chain is built from TRBV2 and TRBJ1-4, with no clear D. The germline CDR1 and CDR2 sequences are SNHLY and FYNNEI. The V and J ends lost 6 bases and 2 bases respectively, with 13 bases between them. The CDR3 covers 15 residues. CDR3 DNA sequence: TGTGCCAGCAGCCCTCCCTTAGCGACTAATGAAAAACTGTTTTTT. Protein product: CASSPPLATNEKLFF.

The chain employs TRBV9 and TRBJ2-7, with D uncertain. V dropped 1 base and J dropped 4 bases, with 15 bases sitting between them. The V gene's germline CDR1 is SGDLS and CDR2 YYNGEE. The CDR3 totals 15 residues. For the CDR3, the DNA is TGTGCCAGCAGCGTAAGTGCCGCCCCCTATTACGAGCAGTACTTC. Its translation is CASSVSAAPYYEQYF.

The gene calls are TRBV7-6 and TRBJ2-1; TRBD2 aligns across 8 bases. This CDR3 comprises 16 residues. Trimming cost V 4 bases and J 5 bases; bases outside gene matches: 10. Per germline, CDR1 SGHVS and CDR2 FNYEAQ. CDR3 sequence reads: CASSSNGGAENNEQFF. CDR3 nucleotides: TGTGCCAGCAGCTCAAACGGGGGGGCCGAGAACAATGAGCAGTTCTTC. Based on the CDR3 plus reference TRBV7-6 and TRBJ2-1, the full variable domain is GAGVSQSPRYKVTKRGQDVALRCDPISGHVSLYWYRQALGQGPEFLTYFNYEAQQDKSGLPNDRFSAERPEGSISTLTIQRTEQRDSAMYRCASSSNGGAENNEQFFGPGTRLTVL.

Only a few counts were recorded for this clonotype. This chain connects TRBV9 to TRBJ2-7, with D possibly being TRBD2 (5 bases). Germline CDR1 and CDR2: SGDLS and YYNGEE. V lost 0 bases and J 2 bases, leaving 9 bases between the germline ends. The length of the CDR3 is 14 residues. This CDR3 is CASSVGTSPYEQYF. The CDR3 nucleotides are TGTGCCAGCAGCGTAGGGACTTCTCCCTACGAGCAGTACTTC.

This rearrangement joins TRBV6-2 or TRBV6-3 to TRBJ2-3; TRBD1 matches 7 bases. Germline lookup yields CDR1 MNHEY and CDR2 SVGEGT. Trimming took 4 bases from V and 2 from J; bases not matched to a gene: 3. The CDR3 loop spans 14 amino acids. The DNA for the CDR3 is TGTGCCAGCAGTTGGGGACAGCACACAGATACGCAGTATTTT. Its translation: CASSWGQHTDTQYF.

The V call is TRBV3-1, the J call TRBJ2-1; D unresolved. Trimming took 0 bases from V and 0 from J, leaving 6 bases between them. The CDR3 runs 15 residues. Germline CDR1 reads LGHDT; CDR2 reads YNNKEL (reference sequence). CDR3 sequence (DNA): TGTGCCAGCAGCCAAGATGAGGACTCCTACAATGAGCAGTTCTTC. Amino acids: CASSQDEDSYNEQFF.

The rearrangement uses TRBV12-3 or TRBV12-4 and TRBJ1-1, with D possibly matching TRBD1 (6 bases). Trimming removed 6 bases from V and 5 bases from J, with 16 bases in between. The CDR3 consists of 14 residues. The DNA of the CDR3 is TGTGCCAGCAGGGCGACTCGCACAGGGACTGAAGCTTTCTTT. Residues: CASRATRTGTEAFF.

This clonotype was counted between two and nine times. The V gene is TRBV7-9, the J gene TRBJ2-7, with 9 nucleotides matching TRBD1. Germline loops: CDR1 SEHNR, CDR2 FQNEAQ (reference sequence). The junction had 4 bases not matched to a gene; V was cut back by 0 bases and J by 4 bases. The CDR3 is made up of 15 amino acids. This CDR3 reads CASSLAGTGLYEQYF. The CDR3 region has the DNA TGTGCCAGCAGCTTAGCCGGGACAGGGCTATACGAGCAGTACTTC. Based on the CDR3 plus reference TRBV7-9 and TRBJ2-7, the full variable domain is DTGVSQNPRHKITKRGQNVTFRCDPISEHNRLYWYRQTLGQGPEFLTYFQNEAQLEKSRLLSDRFSAERPKGSFSTLEIQRTEQGDSAMYLCASSLAGTGLYEQYFGPGTRLTVT.

Ten or more counts support this clonotype. This rearrangement joins TRBV12-3 or TRBV12-4 to TRBJ1-1; unclear D gene. V lost 6 bases and J 10 bases, leaving 12 bases between the germline ends. The CDR3 consists of 11 residues. CDR3 DNA: TGTGCCAGCAGGCAACGGATCCGAGCTTTCTTT. Its translation is CASRQRIRAFF.

This clonotype was seen more than once but under ten times. The chain employs TRBV27 and TRBJ2-7; no reliable D call. V was shortened by 5 bases and J by 4 bases, with 15 bases between the two germline ends. Germline assignment: CDR1 MNHEY and CDR2 SMNVEV (reference sequence). The CDR3 contains 14 residues. The CDR3 sequence is CASSPTWTVYEQYF. The DNA of the CDR3 is TGTGCCAGCAGTCCCACTTGGACGGTGTACGAGCAGTACTTC.

Many counts were recorded for this clonotype. The V call is TRBV27, the J call TRBJ1-3; TRBD1 is a possible D gene (6 bases). The CDR3 totals 16 residues. Trimming stripped 6 bases from V and 0 bases from J, with 15 bases between. Germline V gene lookup returns CDR1 MNHEY and CDR2 SMNVEV (reference sequence). The CDR3 reads CASRPLRDTSGNTIYF. CDR3 DNA sequence: TGTGCCAGCAGGCCTCTCCGGGACACCTCTGGAAACACCATATATTTT.

This clonotype has a count of ten or more. The rearrangement joins TRBV5-1 to TRBJ2-7; D is undetermined. The CDR3 length is 13 residues. V gave up 2 bases and J gave up 1 base, with 7 bases separating them. CDR1 and CDR2 from the germline V gene are SGHRS and YFSETQ. CDR3 amino acids: CASSFAGSYEQYF. CDR3 in DNA: TGCGCCAGCAGCTTTGCCGGATCCTACGAGCAGTACTTC.

This clonotype was seen at least ten times. The V and J genes are TRBV5-6 and TRBJ1-2; no clear D. In germline, CDR1 is SGHDT, CDR2 YYEEEE. Trimming cost V 0 bases and J 2 bases, with 5 bases left between them. This CDR3 spans 13 amino acids. The CDR3 sequence: CASSLDGNYGYTF. The CDR3 DNA sequence: TGTGCCAGCAGCTTGGACGGCAACTATGGCTACACCTTC.

This clonotype was found once. The V call is TRBV4-1, the J call TRBJ2-3; a possible D gene is TRBD1 (5 bases). CDR1 MGHRA and CDR2 YSYEKL come from the germline V gene. The CDR3 consists of 14 residues. Trimming pared 1 base from V and 6 bases from J, leaving 11 bases between. The CDR3 region has the DNA TGCGCCAGCAGCCAAGGGACATTGTTCGATACGCAGTATTTT. It codes for CASSQGTLFDTQYF.

Ten or more counts support this clonotype. The chain recombines TRBV5-1 with TRBJ2-1; TRBD2 agrees at 7 bases. Unmatched junction bases numbered 11, after V lost 6 bases and J lost 8 bases. This CDR3 spans 14 amino acids. Germline-derived CDR1 and CDR2 are SGHRS and YFSETQ. This chain's CDR3 is CASNGGGVEDEQFF. DNA of the CDR3: TGCGCCAGCAACGGGGGAGGGGTTGAGGATGAGCAGTTCTTC.

The chain employs TRBV15 and TRBJ2-1; D uncertain. The CDR3 contains 12 residues. Germline lookup yields CDR1 LNHNV and CDR2 YYDKDF (reference sequence). The V end lost 0 bases, the J end lost 9 bases, and 6 bases lay between the germline ends. The CDR3 DNA follows: TGTGCCACCAGCAGAGATCACCGTGAGCAGTTCTTC. Its translation is CATSRDHREQFF.